The source of this TCR beta chain is a study of blood T cell repertoires in COVID-19. As processed by the authors: By means of reference gene primer amplification, nucleated cell counts were estimated. The table came from immunoSEQ multiplex PCR; TCRdb's copy has only in-frame clones and leaves some out. D and trimming were read from the DNA, whereas the V and J calls and clone size are those reported in that table. The table records about 80,000 clones, roughly 80% of them present only once. This CDR3 spans 15 amino acids. Per the germline V gene, CDR1 is GTSNPN and CDR2 is SVGIG (reference sequence). V lost 0 bases, J lost 2 bases, and 14 bases lay in between.

The receptor was derived from a man older than 75 with acute or convalescent COVID-19. The sample comprised peripheral blood. This chain uses TRBV30 with TRBJ2-7; D is perhaps TRBD1 (5 bases). The CDR3 coding sequence is TGTGCCTGGAGTGTTCCGGGTGGGGCACCCTACGAGCAGTACTTC. This translates into CAWSVPGGAPYEQYF.